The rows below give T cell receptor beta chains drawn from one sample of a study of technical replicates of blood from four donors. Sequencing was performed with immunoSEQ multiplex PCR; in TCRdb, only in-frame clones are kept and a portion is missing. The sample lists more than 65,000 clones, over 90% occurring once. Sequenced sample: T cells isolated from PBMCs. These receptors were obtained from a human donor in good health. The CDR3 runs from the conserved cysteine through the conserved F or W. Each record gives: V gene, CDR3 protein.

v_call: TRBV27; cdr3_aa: CASSYSGGLYGYTF
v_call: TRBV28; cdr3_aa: CASSLLLGDRQYQETQYF
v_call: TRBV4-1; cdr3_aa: CASSQVADSNTGELFF
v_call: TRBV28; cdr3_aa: CASRPTAGTSAYNEQFF
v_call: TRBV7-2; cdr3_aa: CASSFGTGNQPQHF
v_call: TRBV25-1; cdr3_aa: CASSEAFNEQFF
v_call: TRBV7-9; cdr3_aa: CASSLRGSTDTQYF
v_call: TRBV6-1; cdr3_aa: CASSTVRTGMDTQYF
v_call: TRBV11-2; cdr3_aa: CASSLDPGGARYEQYF
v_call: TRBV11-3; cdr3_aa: CASSEGVSPEAFF
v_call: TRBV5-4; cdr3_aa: CASSFAGASTDTQYF
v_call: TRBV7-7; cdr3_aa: CASSSRQGNEQYF
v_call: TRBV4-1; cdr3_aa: CASSYPSGIADTQYF
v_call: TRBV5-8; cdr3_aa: CASSALRQGSNQPQHF
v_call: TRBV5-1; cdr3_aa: CASSPTGLSYNEQFF
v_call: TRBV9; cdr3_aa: CASSVRGLRGDEAFF
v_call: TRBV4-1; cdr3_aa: CASSQVGRGETQYF
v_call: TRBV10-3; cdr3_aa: CAISESGGGLQETQYF
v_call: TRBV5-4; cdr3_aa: CASSLASGSNEQFF
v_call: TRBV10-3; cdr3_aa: CAISGQEETQYF
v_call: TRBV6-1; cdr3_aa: CASSGQFYSNQPQHF
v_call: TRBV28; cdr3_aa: CASSYSSGRENYEQYF
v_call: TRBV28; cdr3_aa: CASGGTGNTGELFF
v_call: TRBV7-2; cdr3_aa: CASSLGSGSGRGPPYEQYF
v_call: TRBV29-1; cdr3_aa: CSVEEGRGTFF
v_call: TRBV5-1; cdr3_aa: CASSFQDISYGYTF
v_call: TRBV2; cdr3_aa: CASSRDGYTF
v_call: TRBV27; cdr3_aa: CASTPSGGFSYEQYF